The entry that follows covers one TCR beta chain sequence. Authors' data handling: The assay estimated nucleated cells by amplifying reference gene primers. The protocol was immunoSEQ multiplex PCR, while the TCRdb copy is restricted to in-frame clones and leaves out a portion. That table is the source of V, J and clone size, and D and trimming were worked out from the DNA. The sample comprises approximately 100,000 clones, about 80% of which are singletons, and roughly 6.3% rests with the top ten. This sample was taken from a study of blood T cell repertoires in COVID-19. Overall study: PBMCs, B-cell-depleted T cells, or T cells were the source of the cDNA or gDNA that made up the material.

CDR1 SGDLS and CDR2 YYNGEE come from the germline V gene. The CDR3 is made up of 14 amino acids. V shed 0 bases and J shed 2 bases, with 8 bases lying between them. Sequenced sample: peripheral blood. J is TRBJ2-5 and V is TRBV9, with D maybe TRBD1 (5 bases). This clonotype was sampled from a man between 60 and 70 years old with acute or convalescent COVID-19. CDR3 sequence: CASSVEGQQETQYF. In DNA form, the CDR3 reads TGTGCCAGCAGCGTAGAGGGGCAGCAAGAGACCCAGTACTTC.